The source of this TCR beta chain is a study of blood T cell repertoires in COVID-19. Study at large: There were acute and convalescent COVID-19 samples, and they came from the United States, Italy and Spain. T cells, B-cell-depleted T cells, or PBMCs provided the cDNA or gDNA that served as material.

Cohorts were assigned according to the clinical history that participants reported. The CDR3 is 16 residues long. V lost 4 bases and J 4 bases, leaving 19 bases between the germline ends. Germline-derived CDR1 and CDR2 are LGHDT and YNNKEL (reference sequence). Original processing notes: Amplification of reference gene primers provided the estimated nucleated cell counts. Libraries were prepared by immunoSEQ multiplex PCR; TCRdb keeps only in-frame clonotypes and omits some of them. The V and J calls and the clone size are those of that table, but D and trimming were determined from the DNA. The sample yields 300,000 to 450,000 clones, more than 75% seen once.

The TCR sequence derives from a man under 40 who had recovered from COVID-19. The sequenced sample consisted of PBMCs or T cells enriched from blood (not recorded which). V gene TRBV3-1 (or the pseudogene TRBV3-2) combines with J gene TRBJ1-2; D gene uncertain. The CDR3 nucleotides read TGTGCCAGCAGCCCCCCCCTAGTAGGAAGATTCTATGGCTACACCTTC. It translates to CASSPPLVGRFYGYTF.